These 8 T cell receptor beta chains were sequenced from one sample in a study of blood T cells in healthy people across ages. The use of a sample-barcoded 5' primer and a J-beta primer mix characterized a second PCR of 7 to 11 cycles. TCRdb processed the 5' RACE reads anew with MiXCR; each CDR3 protein has one entry. The data contain under 1,000,000 distinct CDR3 sequences, 30% to 45% of them singletons. The sample comprised blood. The origin of the receptors is a man younger than 35 in good health.

This clonotype was picked up a small number of times. This chain links TRBV2 with TRBJ2-1; unclear D gene. The germline V gene has CDR1 SNHLY and CDR2 FYNNEI. V was trimmed by 7 bases and J by 0 bases, leaving 7 bases between them. The CDR3 spans 13 residues. CDR3 in amino acids: CASTVGSYNEQFF. As DNA, the CDR3 is TGTGCCAGCACCGTGGGCTCCTACAATGAGCAGTTCTTC.

The chain uses TRBV29-1 and TRBJ2-1; D ambiguous. The DNA end favors TRBJ2-7, so the J call may be wrong. The CDR3 runs 14 residues. CDR1 and CDR2 from the germline V gene are SQVTM and ANQGSEA. The DNA for the CDR3 is TGCAGCGTTGAGGCTGAAAGCTCCTACAATGAGCAGTACTTC. It translates to CSVEAESSYNEQYF.

The sample holds one count of this clonotype. The chain joins TRBV5-1 to TRBJ2-1; D is possibly TRBD1 or TRBD2 (5 bases each). The CDR3 has 16 amino acids. Germline V gene lookup returns CDR1 SGHRS and CDR2 YFSETQ. The germline V and J ends were trimmed by 5 bases and 1 base, with 16 bases remaining between them. CDR3 bases: TGCGCCAGCAGTGCCGGGGCGCGGCGTTCCTACAATGAGCAGTTCTTC. Translation: CASSAGARRSYNEQFF.

This clonotype has ten or more counts. The chain couples TRBV10-3 to TRBJ2-4; 12 bases match TRBD1. Looked up from germline, CDR1 is ENHRY and CDR2 is SYGVKD. Trimming removed 3 bases from V and 3 bases from J; junction bases left unmatched: 15. This CDR3 spans 20 amino acids. The CDR3 is CAISDWGPGQGAFGKNIQYF. In nucleotides, the CDR3 is TGTGCCATCAGTGATTGGGGACCGGGACAGGGGGCGTTTGGCAAAAACATTCAGTACTTC.

The V and J genes are TRBV9 and TRBJ1-2; D gene unclear. The CDR3 is made up of 16 amino acids. From germline, CDR1 is SGDLS and CDR2 YYNGEE. The germline V and J ends were trimmed by 2 bases and 8 bases, with 22 bases remaining between them. The CDR3 here is CASSVNAGGNLGGYTF. The CDR3 coding sequence is TGTGCCAGCAGCGTTAATGCAGGAGGGAATCTCGGGGGCTACACCTTC.

This chain connects TRBV7-2 to TRBJ2-3; 8 bases match TRBD2. This CDR3 contains 15 residues. The ends lost 5 bases at V and 3 bases at J; junction bases unmatched: 7. The germline CDR1 and CDR2 sequences are SGHTA and FQGNSA. CDR3 in amino acids: CASSPRGGRTDTQYF. The CDR3 nucleotides read TGTGCCAGCAGCCCACGGGGGGGCCGTACAGATACGCAGTATTTT. Filled out from reference TRBV7-2 and TRBJ2-3, the complete variable domain reads GAGVSQSPSNKVTEKGKDVELRCDPISGHTALYWYRQSLGQGLEFLIYFQGNSAPDKSGLPSDRFSAERTGGSVSTLTIQRTQQEDSAVYLCASSPRGGRTDTQYFGPGTRLTVL.

With respect to this clonotype: A much larger clone differs by one base, so this may be a read error. CDR3 protein: CASSCGIQETQYF. The CDR3 DNA reads TGTGCCAGCAGTTGCGGAATTCAAGAGACCCAGTACTTC. The chain uses TRBV12-3 or TRBV12-4 and TRBJ2-5; no clear D gene. The CDR3 contains 13 residues. Trimming pared 4 bases from V and 2 bases from J, leaving 8 bases between.

J is TRBJ2-3 and V is TRBV7-8, with 7 bases lining up with TRBD1. Germline V gene lookup returns CDR1 SGHVS and CDR2 FQNEAQ. The CDR3 is made up of 18 amino acids. Trimming took 2 bases from V and 2 from J; bases not matched to a gene: 13. The CDR3 coding sequence is TGTGCCAGCAGCTTACCAAGGGGACAGCCACTCACCACAGATACGCAGTATTTT. This codes for CASSLPRGQPLTTDTQYF. Based on the CDR3 plus reference TRBV7-8 and TRBJ2-3, the full variable domain is GAGVSQSPRYKVAKRGQDVALRCDPISGHVSLFWYQQALGQGPEFLTYFQNEAQLDKSGLPSDRFFAERPEGSVSTLKIQRTQQEDSAVYLCASSLPRGQPLTTDTQYFGPGTRLTVL.